These T cell receptor beta chains were read from a single sample in a study of naive CD8 T cells in extremely preterm neonates. Measured with immunoSEQ multiplex PCR; TCRdb has only the in-frame clones, and not every one. The table records over 6,500 clones, approximately 98% of them present only once. Sequenced input: naive CD8+ T cells from blood. These receptors all come from a human donor in good health. CDR3s include the opening cysteine and the closing phenylalanine or tryptophan.

v_call	j_call	cdr3_aa
TRBV2	TRBJ1-6	CASSEVGADNSPLHF
TRBV11-2	TRBJ1-1	CASSLAGIGTEAFF
TRBV6-1	TRBJ2-1	CASQKQASYNEQFF
TRBV28	TRBJ2-5	CASRIDRGRIETQYF
TRBV7-8	TRBJ1-5	CASSLTRQGPDNQPQHF
TRBV11-3	TRBJ2-1	CASSLVSGGLNEQFF
TRBV13	TRBJ2-2	CASSFGRNTGELFF
TRBV7-6	TRBJ2-2	CASSPPGVGTGELFF
TRBV2	TRBJ2-3	CASPGLGYEDTQYF
TRBV9	TRBJ2-2	CASSVVRTSPNTGELFF
TRBV6-5	TRBJ1-1	CASSYSGGNTEAFF
TRBV11-1	TRBJ2-1	CASSVRRISYNEQFF
TRBV4-1	TRBJ2-6	CASSERSWANVLTF
TRBV2	TRBJ1-2	CASGNMAFTYGYTF
TRBV7-8	TRBJ2-3	CASSLAAGWGQGTDTQYF
TRBV5-8	TRBJ2-3	CASSLGGGPADTQYF
TRBV28	TRBJ1-6	CASREGNWQGNSPLHF
TRBV11-2	TRBJ2-3	CASSLAESISDTQYF
TRBV27	TRBJ2-1	CASSSGGENEQFF
TRBV10-3	TRBJ2-3	CAISEWAGEVNSDTQYF
TRBV11-3	TRBJ1-2	CASSPEGQEQYGYTF
TRBV6-4	TRBJ1-1	CASRGLKNTEAFF
TRBV12-5	TRBJ2-2	CASGGPGEANTGELFF
TRBV19	TRBJ2-2	CASSAVLGGLGTGELFF
TRBV15	TRBJ1-5	CATSRVRVGNQPQHF
TRBV7-2	TRBJ2-3	CASSLGLGTGATDTQYF
TRBV7-9	TRBJ1-1	CASSPGTGVPEAFF
TRBV19	TRBJ1-4	CASSIEEGSGLFF
TRBV2	TRBJ1-1	CANSDGTTEAFF
TRBV2	TRBJ2-7	CASSEINEQYF
TRBV5-1	TRBJ2-5	CASSSDQGPQETQYF
TRBV27	TRBJ2-2	CASSLGLAPGELFF
TRBV7-9	TRBJ2-3	CASSGGLAGGPIDTQYF
TRBV7-3	TRBJ2-2	CASSFVVAGSRGELFF
TRBV7-6	TRBJ1-2	CASSLAPDRGNNYGYTF
TRBV27	TRBJ2-5	CASSLKYSTSGKGRGPQYF
TRBV7-2	TRBJ2-1	CASSFPEAGGPTEQFF
TRBV15	TRBJ2-3	CATSEGTGGGTDTQYF
TRBV5-8	TRBJ1-6	CASSLEGEAYNSPLHF
TRBV7-9	TRBJ1-2	CASSFRQGAEGYTF
TRBV5-4	TRBJ1-1	CASSLAGVGTEAFF
TRBV9	TRBJ2-3	CASSVVGRTTDTQYF
TRBV9	TRBJ1-2	CASSAGDTNYGYTF
TRBV7-9	TRBJ2-2	CASSLDLVGTGELFF
TRBV5-6	TRBJ2-1	CASSRYNEQFF
TRBV2	TRBJ2-3	CASRWTGDTDTQYF
TRBV28	TRBJ1-2	CASSRPQSQDYGYTF
TRBV4-1	TRBJ2-2	CASSQDWASAGELFF
TRBV27	TRBJ1-2	CASSLTGDGYTF
TRBV6-5	TRBJ2-7	CASSYGDRVYEQYF
TRBV27	TRBJ2-3	CASSPRTSGSPDTQYF
TRBV4-3	TRBJ1-2	CASSQDLHRPGTGDGGYTF
TRBV14	TRBJ2-5	CASKGQGRQTQYF
TRBV19	TRBJ2-1	CASSGTSYNEQFF